The entry that follows covers one T cell receptor (beta chain) sequence. What it binds is unknown. Treatment given: over 15 received Ad26.COV2.S at low or high dose, single or two shots; about five received placebo; per-sample allocation not given. Specimens were obtained on day 63 following the first vaccine or placebo injection. Ad26.COV2.S expressed prefusion-stabilized spike from the original Wuhan strain. Produced via immunoSEQ multiplex PCR; TCRdb's table is partial and in-frame only. Of approximately 240,000 clones in the sample, roughly 90% were seen once. This specimen belongs to a study of Ad26.COV2.S vaccination and SARS-CoV-2 variants. Regarding the study as a whole: Researchers cautioned that TCR breadth and depth analyses may have underestimated total T cell responses. Participants given vaccine showed non-spike TCR breadth similar to that of placebo recipients. Marked by substantial breadth, spike-specific CD8+ and CD4+ T cell responses were reportedly seen after vaccination.

V shed 0 bases and J shed 0 bases, with 3 bases lying between them. There are 13 residues in the CDR3. The germline V gene has CDR1 SGHRS and CDR2 YFSETQ. The receptor's source is a person between 18 and 65 years old who received the Ad26.COV2.S COVID-19 vaccine or a placebo. The material was peripheral blood, obtained in a trial of Ad26.COV2.S vaccine versus placebo. This rearrangement joins TRBV5-1 to TRBJ1-1; D is unresolved. As DNA, the CDR3 is TGCGCCAGCAGCTTGGACCTGAACACTGAAGCTTTCTTT. Residues: CASSLDLNTEAFF.